Listed below are T cell receptor beta chains from one sample, sequenced in a study of OX40 agonist ivuxolimab in advanced cancers. Clones were sequenced by immunoSEQ multiplex PCR, and TCRdb holds only the in-frame ones, with some missing. The sample has about 46,000 clones; about nine tenths are singletons. The sample was CD4+ or CD8+ T cells sorted from blood, taken in a trial of the OX40 agonist ivuxolimab. All receptors come from an adult with an advanced solid tumor such as melanoma, head and neck, liver or kidney cancer. Both conserved end residues are part of each CDR3. D genes are given only for firm matches. Clone size is shown for a subset of rows, as once, few, many or a class of expanded clone.

>TRBJ2-3|TRBD2|.|TRBV5-8
TGTGCCAGCAGCCAGGGACTAGCGGGAGGCGGGAGAACAGATACGCAGTATTTT
CASSQGLAGGGRTDTQYF
>TRBJ1-2|TRBD1|few|TRBV5-1
TGCGCCAGCAGCCCTGGCCAGGGGGCGCAGGGCTACACCTTC
CASSPGQGAQGYTF
>TRBJ2-7|TRBD1|.|TRBV28
TGTGCCAGCAGTTTAAGGCCGGGACAGGGTTTTTCTAAGCAGTACTTC
CASSLRPGQGFSKQYF
>TRBJ2-1|.|.|TRBV6-1
TGTGCCAGCAGCAGGGTTCCCTACAATGAGCAGTTCTTC
CASSRVPYNEQFF
>TRBJ1-2|TRBD1|.|TRBV28
TGTGCCAGCAGTTCGGGACAGGGTTATGGCTACACCTTC
CASSSGQGYGYTF
>TRBJ1-1|TRBD1|.|TRBV6-1
TGTGCCAGCAGTTCCGGGACAGCCTACACTGAAGCTTTCTTT
CASSSGTAYTEAFF
>TRBJ2-5|TRBD1|.|TRBV2
TGTGCCAGCAGGGGACAGGGCTGGGAGACCCAGTACTTC
CASRGQGWETQYF
>TRBJ1-2|.|.|TRBV10-1
TGCGCCAGCAGTGAGTCCCATCTCTATGGCTACACCTTC
CASSESHLYGYTF
>TRBJ2-1|.|.|TRBV6-1
TGTGCCAGCAGTGAAAAGGGGAGCCTTCCTAACAATGAGCAGTTCTTC
CASSEKGSLPNNEQFF
>TRBJ1-4|TRBD1|.|TRBV6-5
TGTGCCAGCAGAGGGACAGGGGGTTCGGATGAAAAACTGTTTTTT
CASRGTGGSDEKLFF
>TRBJ1-6|.|.|TRBV2
TGTGCCAGCAGTGCAAGGAAAGATAATTCACCCCTCCACTTT
CASSARKDNSPLHF
>TRBJ2-7|.|.|TRBV9
TGTGCCAGCAGCGTCCTAGGGGGTAGCGAGCAGTACTTC
CASSVLGGSEQYF
>TRBJ2-7|.|.|TRBV29-1
TGCAGCGTTGGTAACCTGGCCGGCGGGGAGCAGTACTTC
CSVGNLAGGEQYF
>TRBJ2-1|.|once|TRBV10-3
TGTGCCCACCGGGCAGATTACAATGAGCAGTTCTTC
CAHRADYNEQFF
>TRBJ1-2|.|.|TRBV2
TGTGCCAGCACCAGGGACCGGGTTTGCACCTTC
CASTRDRVCTF
>TRBJ2-3|TRBD2|once|TRBV15
TGTGCCACCAGCAGAGGGTGGCTAGCGGGTATTGGCACAGATACGCAGTATTTT
CATSRGWLAGIGTDTQYF
>TRBJ2-1|TRBD2|once|TRBV12-5
TGTGCTAGTGGTTTGGCCCCTCTAGCGGGAGGGCTAGTTTGGAATGAGCAGTTCTTC
CASGLAPLAGGLVWNEQFF
>TRBJ1-3|.|.|TRBV6-1
TGTGCCAGCAGCGCGACAGGATTTGGCACCATATATTTT
CASSATGFGTIYF
>TRBJ2-1|.|.|TRBV28
TGTGCCAGCGCCTCCCCCGCCTCGGCGGGTCCCTACAATGAGCAGTTCTTC
CASASPASAGPYNEQFF